This is a list of T cell receptor beta chains from one sample in a study of cytomegalovirus exposure and HLA in healthy donors. Data came from immunoSEQ multiplex PCR; TCRdb stores just in-frame clones and leaves some out. The repertoire table contains about 52,000 clones. Sequenced sample: PBMCs. These receptors originate from a woman aged 55-70 years in good health and CMV-seropositive. The CDR3 runs from the conserved cysteine through the conserved F or W. The D gene is left open where the match is weak.

15,TRBJ2-7,TRBV10-2,TRBD2,TGCGCCAGCAGTGAGTCGGGACTAGCCCGAGAGGAGCAGTACTTC,CASSESGLAREEQYF
16,TRBJ2-3,TRBV11-2,TRBD1,TGTGCCAGCAGCCCGACGGGACAGGGGCCCACAGATACGCAGTATTTT,CASSPTGQGPTDTQYF
15,TRBJ2-7,TRBV6-5,TRBD1,TGTGCCAGCAGTTACTCCGGGACAGGGTCCTACGAGCAGTACTTC,CASSYSGTGSYEQYF
15,TRBJ2-4,TRBV28,TRBD1,TGTGCCAGCAGTACAGGGGGCCTGGGCAAAAACATTCAGTACTTC,CASSTGGLGKNIQYF
12,TRBJ1-1,TRBV28,-,TGTGCCAGCAGTTTACCACGAGGTGAAGCTTTCTTT,CASSLPRGEAFF
10,TRBJ2-5,TRBV30,-,TGTGCCTGGAGTGTACGGGGTGGGTACTTC,CAWSVRGGYF
15,TRBJ2-3,TRBV7-7,TRBD1,TGTGCTAGCAGCCCCGGGACAGGGAGGGCAGATACGCAGTATTTT,CASSPGTGRADTQYF
13,TRBJ2-5,TRBV9,-,TGTGCCAGCAGCTTAGACAGCCTAGAGACCCAGTACTTC,CASSLDSLETQYF
13,TRBJ2-7,TRBV2,TRBD2,TGTGCCAGCCAGACGGGGGGGAGCTACGAGCAGTACTTC,CASQTGGSYEQYF
16,TRBJ2-1,TRBV6-1,-,TGTGCCAGCAGTGAACTTGCGGGGAGTACCTACAATGAGCAGTTCTTC,CASSELAGSTYNEQFF
14,TRBJ1-1,TRBV19,-,TGTGCCAGTAGTATGGGGCCGGTGGACACTGAAGCTTTCTTT,CASSMGPVDTEAFF
17,TRBJ2-7,TRBV4-1,TRBD1,TGCGCCAGCAGCCATTTGAGAACCGGGACAGGGTCGTACGAGCAGTACTTC,CASSHLRTGTGSYEQYF
12,TRBJ2-7,TRBV19,TRBD2,TGTGCCAGTACCGCGGGAGGGTACGAGCAGTACTTC,CASTAGGYEQYF
17,TRBJ1-5,TRBV15,-,TGTGCCACCAGCAGGGAGGGCAGGGTAATTAGCAATCAGCCCCAGCATTTT,CATSREGRVISNQPQHF
15,TRBJ1-1,TRBV7-8,TRBD1,TGTGCCAGCAGCTTAGGAGGGGGCCTGTGGACTGAAGCTTTCTTT,CASSLGGGLWTEAFF
14,TRBJ2-5,TRBV6-5,TRBD2,TGTGCCAGCAGTCGGGGACTAGCGGAAGAGACCCAGTACTTC,CASSRGLAEETQYF